Below, one T cell receptor (beta chain) is given with its context. Germline CDR1 LNHDA, CDR2 SQIVND (reference sequence). The V and J ends lost 10 bases and 2 bases respectively, with 7 bases between them. The CDR3 consists of 11 residues. Original methodology: Estimation of nucleated cell counts relied on the amplification of reference gene primers. Assay used: immunoSEQ multiplex PCR; TCRdb lists only in-frame clones, some missing. V and J calls and clone size follow that table, whereas D and trimming were derived from the DNA. The table has fewer than 35,000 clones, roughly 90% seen once; the top ten hold 8% to 9%. These data originate in a study of blood T cell repertoires in COVID-19. Background on the study: There were acute and convalescent COVID-19 samples, and they came from the United States, Italy and Spain.

The specimen was peripheral blood. The chain links TRBV19 to TRBJ2-3; D is unresolved. The receptor comes from a man aged 65 to 85 with active or convalescent COVID-19. The DNA for the CDR3 is TGTGCCAACTGGTTCACAGATACGCAGTATTTT. It encodes CANWFTDTQYF.